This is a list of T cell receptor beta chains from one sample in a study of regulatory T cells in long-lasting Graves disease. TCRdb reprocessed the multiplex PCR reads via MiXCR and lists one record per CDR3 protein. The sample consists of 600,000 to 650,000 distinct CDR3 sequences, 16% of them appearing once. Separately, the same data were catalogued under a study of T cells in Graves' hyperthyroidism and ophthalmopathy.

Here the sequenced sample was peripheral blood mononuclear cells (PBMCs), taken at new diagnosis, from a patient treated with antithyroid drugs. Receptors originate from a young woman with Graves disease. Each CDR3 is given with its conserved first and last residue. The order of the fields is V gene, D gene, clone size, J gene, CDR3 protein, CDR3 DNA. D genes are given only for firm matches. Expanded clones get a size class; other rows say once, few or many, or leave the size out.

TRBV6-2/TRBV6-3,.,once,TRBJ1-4,CASSVRGNNEKLFF,TGTGCCAGCTCGGTACGCGGGAATAATGAAAAACTGTTTTTT
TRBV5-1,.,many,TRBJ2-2,CASSLAPTGKGTGELFF,TGCGCCAGCAGCTTGGCACCTACAGGGAAGGGCACCGGGGAGCTGTTTTTT
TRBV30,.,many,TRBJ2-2,CAWNGGRAPTGELFF,TGTGCCTGGAACGGGGGACGGGCACCCACCGGGGAGCTGTTTTTT
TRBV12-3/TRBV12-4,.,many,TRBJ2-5,CASSTHQETQYF,TGTGCCAGCAGTACCCATCAAGAGACCCAGTACTTC
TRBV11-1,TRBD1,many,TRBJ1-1,CASSFQGGMNTEAFF,TGTGCCAGCAGCTTCCAGGGGGGCATGAACACTGAAGCTTTCTTT
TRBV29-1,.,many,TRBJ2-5,CSVGTGTETQYF,TGCAGCGTTGGGACGGGTACAGAGACCCAGTACTTC
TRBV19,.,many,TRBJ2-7,CASSTELGTVNYEQYF,TGTGCCAGTAGTACCGAGTTGGGGACGGTGAACTACGAGCAGTACTTC
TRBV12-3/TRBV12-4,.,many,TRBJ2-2,CASSLLGRLAGELFF,TGTGCCAGCAGTTTATTAGGACGGTTGGCCGGGGAGCTGTTTTTT
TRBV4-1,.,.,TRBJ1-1,CASSQEWGSTEAFF,TGCGCCAGCAGCCAAGAATGGGGGAGCACTGAAGCTTTCTTT
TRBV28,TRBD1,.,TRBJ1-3,CAGSLGQSHGNTIYF,TGTGCCGGCAGTTTGGGACAGTCTCATGGAAACACCATATATTTT
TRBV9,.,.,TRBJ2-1,CASSVGGQGHEQFF,TGTGCCAGCAGCGTAGGGGGTCAAGGCCATGAGCAGTTCTTC
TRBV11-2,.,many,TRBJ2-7,CASSQNPEQYF,TGTGCCAGCAGTCAAAACCCCGAGCAGTACTTC
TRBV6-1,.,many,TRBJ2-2,CVTSASNTGELFF,TGTGTCACGTCGGCGTCGAACACCGGGGAGCTGTTTTTT
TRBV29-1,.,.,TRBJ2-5,CSALSKTQYF,TGCAGCGCTCTCTCCAAGACCCAGTACTTC
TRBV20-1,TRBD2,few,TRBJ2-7,CSARDPWAGEYSYEQYF,TGCAGTGCTAGAGACCCGTGGGCGGGGGAATACTCCTACGAGCAGTACTTC
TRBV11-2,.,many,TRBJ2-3,CASSLQWGSTDTQYF,TGTGCCAGCAGCTTGCAGTGGGGGAGCACAGATACGCAGTATTTT
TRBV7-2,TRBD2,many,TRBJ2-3,CASSGLASSTDTQYF,TGTGCCAGCAGCGGACTAGCGTCGAGCACAGATACGCAGTATTTT
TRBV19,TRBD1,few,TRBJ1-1,CASNGPAYQGVRTEAFF,TGTGCCAGTAATGGGCCGGCGTACCAGGGGGTGAGGACTGAAGCTTTCTTT
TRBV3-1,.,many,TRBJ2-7,CASSHEEYEQYF,TGTGCCAGCAGCCATGAAGAGTACGAGCAGTACTTC
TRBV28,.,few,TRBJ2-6,CASRTRTGANVLTF,TGTGCCAGCAGGACCCGAACCGGGGCCAACGTCCTGACTTTC
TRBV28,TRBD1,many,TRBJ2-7,CASSSRTGSYEQYF,TGTGCCAGCAGTTCCCGGACAGGTTCCTACGAGCAGTACTTC
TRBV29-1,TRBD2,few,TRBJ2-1,CSVVSSGRVSGGEQFF,TGCAGCGTGGTGTCGAGCGGGAGGGTCTCTGGGGGTGAGCAGTTCTTC
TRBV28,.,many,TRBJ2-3,CASKKDNTDTQYF,TGTGCCAGCAAAAAGGATAACACAGATACGCAGTATTTT
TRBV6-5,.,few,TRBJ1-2,CASSYRGSRGGSNYGYTF,TGTGCCAGCAGTTACAGGGGGAGCAGGGGCGGATCTAACTATGGCTACACCTTC
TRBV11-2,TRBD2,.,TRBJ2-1,CASSLVPSGRTNEQFF,TGTGCCAGCAGCTTAGTCCCTAGCGGGAGAACGAATGAGCAGTTCTTC
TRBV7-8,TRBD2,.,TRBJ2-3,CASSPRTSGSSDTQYF,TGTGCCAGCAGCCCTAGGACTAGCGGGAGTTCAGATACGCAGTATTTT
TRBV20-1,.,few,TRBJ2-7,CSALGPGSSYEQYF,TGCAGTGCTCTCGGACCCGGGAGCTCCTACGAGCAGTACTTC
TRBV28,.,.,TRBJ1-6,CASSAGTPSPLHF,TGTGCCAGCAGTGCCGGGACCCCTTCACCCCTCCACTTT
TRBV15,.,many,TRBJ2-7,CATSRGSPWASYEQYF,TGTGCCACCAGCAGAGGGTCGCCGTGGGCATCCTACGAGCAGTACTTC
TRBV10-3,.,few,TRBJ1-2,CAISETSDGPYYGYTF,TGTGCCATCAGTGAGACCTCGGACGGACCTTACTATGGCTACACCTTC
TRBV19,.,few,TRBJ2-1,CASSIGHPGFQSSSYNEQFF,TGTGCCAGTAGTATTGGACATCCGGGGTTCCAATCTAGCTCCTACAATGAGCAGTTCTTC